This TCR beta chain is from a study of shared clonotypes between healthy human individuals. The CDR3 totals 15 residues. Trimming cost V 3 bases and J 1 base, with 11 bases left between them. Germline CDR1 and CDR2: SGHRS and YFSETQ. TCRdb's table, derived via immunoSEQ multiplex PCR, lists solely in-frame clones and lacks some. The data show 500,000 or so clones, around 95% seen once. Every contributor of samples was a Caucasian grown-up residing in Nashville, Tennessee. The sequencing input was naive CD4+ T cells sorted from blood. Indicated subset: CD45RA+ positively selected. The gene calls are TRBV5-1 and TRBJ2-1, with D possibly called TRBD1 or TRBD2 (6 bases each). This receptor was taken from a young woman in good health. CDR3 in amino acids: CASSWGAGSYNEQFF. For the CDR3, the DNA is TGCGCCAGCAGCTGGGGGGCGGGATCCTACAATGAGCAGTTCTTC.